This TCR beta chain was observed in a study of CXCR3-negative and CXCR3-positive naive CD8 T cells. Study observations and caveats: Each naive subset displayed comparably high diversity, whereas memory CD8+ cells displayed much lower diversity. CXCR3-positive naive cells had TRB CDR3s that were more hydrophobic than CXCR3-negative naive cells had.

UMI labels and 5' RACE were used to prepare the TRB cDNA libraries. TCRdb re-called the 5' RACE reads; one entry per CDR3 protein, DNA not given. The record lists 50,000 to 65,000 distinct CDR3 sequences, of which the ten most abundant hold roughly 0.8%. A remark on this clonotype: Its cognate antigen is unknown.

The CDR3 is 18 residues long. The germline gives CDR1 SEHNR, CDR2 FQNEAQ (reference sequence). Cells classed as naive CD8+ T cells were CD45RO-CCR7+CD27+CD95-. Sequences were obtained from naive CXCR3+ CD8+ T cells from blood. Regarding subset: CD45RO-CCR7+CD27+CD95- naive CD8+ T cells expressing CXCR3 (TNR3+). The chain employs TRBV7-9 and TRBJ2-7; the TCRdb call, TRBD2, lacks DNA for checking. The origin of this receptor is a human donor in good health. Some clones in this sample may be carry-over from other donors' samples. CDR3 sequence: CASSSLAGEASGSYEQYF.